A selection of T cell receptor beta chains follows, all from one sample in a study of T cell repertoires and HLA-DP antigens. Their antigens remain unidentified. TCRdb's table, derived via immunoSEQ multiplex PCR, lists solely in-frame clones and lacks some. In the table there are approximately 110,000 clones, more than 85% of which are singletons. Sequenced material: CD4+ T cells from PBMCs. These receptors all come from a young woman in good health and CMV-seronegative. CDR3s include the opening cysteine and the closing phenylalanine or tryptophan. Fields, in order: J gene, D gene, V gene, clone size, CDR3 DNA, CDR3 protein. The D gene is left open where the match is weak. Clone size is shown for a subset of rows, as once, few, many or a class of expanded clone.

j_gene: TRBJ2-7; d_gene: TRBD1; v_gene: TRBV5-1; abundance: .; CDR3nt: TGCGCCAGCAGCCCAGGACAGGGTGACTCCTACGAGCAGTACTTC; CDR3aa: CASSPGQGDSYEQYF
j_gene: TRBJ2-5; d_gene: TRBD2; v_gene: TRBV11-2; abundance: once; CDR3nt: TGTGCCAGCAGTCGGACTAGCGGGGGCCAAGAGACCCAGTACTTC; CDR3aa: CASSRTSGGQETQYF
j_gene: TRBJ1-5; d_gene: TRBD1; v_gene: TRBV10-3; abundance: .; CDR3nt: TGTGCCATCAGTGAGTCTAGACAGGGGGGCAGTCAGCCCCAGCATTTT; CDR3aa: CAISESRQGGSQPQHF
j_gene: TRBJ2-7; d_gene: .; v_gene: TRBV19; abundance: .; CDR3nt: TGTGCCAGTAGTCCGAGGAACAGGGCCCACTCCGTCTACGAGCAGTACTTC; CDR3aa: CASSPRNRAHSVYEQYF
j_gene: TRBJ2-5; d_gene: .; v_gene: TRBV5-1; abundance: .; CDR3nt: TGCGCCAGCAGCCACGGGTCGGAGGGGTGGGAGACCCAGTACTTC; CDR3aa: CASSHGSEGWETQYF
j_gene: TRBJ1-6; d_gene: .; v_gene: TRBV6-1; abundance: once; CDR3nt: TGTGCCAGCACGTACCAGGGTTCCTATAATTCACCCCTCCACTTT; CDR3aa: CASTYQGSYNSPLHF
j_gene: TRBJ1-2; d_gene: .; v_gene: TRBV6-5; abundance: .; CDR3nt: TGTGCCAGCAGTTTGGGCAGGTATAACTATGGCTACACCTTC; CDR3aa: CASSLGRYNYGYTF
j_gene: TRBJ2-3; d_gene: .; v_gene: TRBV28; abundance: .; CDR3nt: TGTGCCAGCAGTCCAGGGGCCCTCGGCACAGATACGCAGTATTTT; CDR3aa: CASSPGALGTDTQYF
j_gene: TRBJ1-5; d_gene: .; v_gene: TRBV10-3; abundance: .; CDR3nt: TGTGCCATCAGCCAGGAGGGCCGGATGAATCAGCCCCAGCATTTT; CDR3aa: CAISQEGRMNQPQHF
j_gene: TRBJ2-5; d_gene: TRBD1; v_gene: TRBV9; abundance: .; CDR3nt: TGTGCCAGCAGCGTGCAGGGGGCAGGGGAGACCCAGTACTTC; CDR3aa: CASSVQGAGETQYF
j_gene: TRBJ1-1; d_gene: .; v_gene: TRBV28; abundance: .; CDR3nt: TGTGCCAGCAGCAGCTCAGGGGTAAACACTGAAGCTTTCTTT; CDR3aa: CASSSSGVNTEAFF
j_gene: TRBJ1-1; d_gene: .; v_gene: TRBV18; abundance: .; CDR3nt: TGTGCCAGCTCACCAGGGGCCGGGAACACTGAAGCTTTCTTT; CDR3aa: CASSPGAGNTEAFF
j_gene: TRBJ2-6; d_gene: .; v_gene: TRBV5-1; abundance: .; CDR3nt: TGCGCCAGCAGCTTGGGTCCCAGTTCTGGGGCCAACGTCCTGACTTTC; CDR3aa: CASSLGPSSGANVLTF